This T cell receptor (beta chain) is drawn from a study of CD8 T cells in Susac syndrome. Study-level results: The study conceded that its TCR sequencing and HLA analysis involved relatively few individuals.

Trimming cost V 4 bases and J 4 bases; bases outside gene matches: 1. Looked up from germline, CDR1 is KGHDR and CDR2 is SFDVKD. CDR3 length: 13 amino acids. The study used treatment-naive patients who had stable or active relapsing-remitting disease as multiple sclerosis controls. TEMRA cells were FACS-enriched and CD8+ and CD4+ T cells negatively isolated. When the RNA was reverse transcribed, random hexamers were used with an input of roughly 0.5 to 1 ug. Amplification of the TCR beta CDR3 was carried out by immunoSEQ multiplex PCR, which spanned a total of 54 Vbeta and 13 Jbeta segments. TCRdb re-derived calls from the immunoSEQ multiplex PCR reads in MiXCR, one entry per CDR3 protein. The sample comprises around 180,000 distinct CDR3 sequences, about 94% of which are singletons, and approximately 0.094% rests with the top ten. In regard to this clonotype: The antigen is not known.

The chain couples TRBV24-1 to TRBJ1-2; the match to TRBD1 covers 8 bases. The TCR comes from a human donor with multiple sclerosis. The source material was CD4+ T cells from PBMCs. CDR3 nucleotides: TGTGCCACCAGTGACCAGGGGGCCTATGGCTACACCTTC. Translating gives CATSDQGAYGYTF.